The 20 T cell receptor beta chains in this list originate from one sample, sequenced in a study of beta chain features in type 1 diabetes. Every isolated RNA sample was fully reverse transcribed, so sequencing captured expressed TCRB transcripts. TCRdb's table, derived via immunoSEQ multiplex PCR, lists solely in-frame clones and lacks some. The sample lists 600,000 to 700,000 clones; roughly 12% were seen once. The study, taken as a whole, reports: TCRB CDR3s from Type 1 diabetes patients were moderately but significantly shorter in all four CD4+ subsets.

For these TCRs, the target antigens are not known. Sequencing was done on a sample of naive CD4+ T cells from blood. The receptor source for this set is a man between 25 and 39 years old with type 1 diabetes.

This clone showed up just a few times. V gene TRBV7-2 combines with J gene TRBJ2-1, with 9 bases aligning to TRBD2. This CDR3 contains 19 residues. The J segment lost 0 bases and the V segment lost 2 bases, leaving 11 bases of the junction unmatched. CDR1 SGHTA and CDR2 FQGNSA come from the germline V gene. CDR3 bases: TGTGCCAGCAGCTTAAATGTAGCGGGGGACGCTAGCTCCTACAATGAGCAGTTCTTC. It specifies CASSLNVAGDASSYNEQFF.

This clone has just a few counts. The rearrangement uses TRBV27 and TRBJ2-4; TRBD1 is a possible D gene (6 bases). V was cut by 8 bases and J by 10 bases, with 18 bases left in between. Per germline, CDR1 MNHEY and CDR2 SMNVEV (reference sequence). This CDR3 spans 13 amino acids. CDR3 sequence (DNA): TGTGCCAGCTCGGACCGCCTAAGGGGGATTCAGTACTTC. Protein product: CASSDRLRGIQYF.

The chain combines TRBV29-1 with TRBJ2-4; 8 bases map to TRBD1. The CDR3 runs to 15 residues. Germline CDR1 reads SQVTM; CDR2 reads ANQGSEA. Germline trimming cut 6 bases from V and 8 bases from J; bases unmatched to any gene: 15. The CDR3 region has the DNA TGCAGCGTCCAGGCAGGGGGCGCTGGTAGGGACATTCAGTACTTC. Translation gives CSVQAGGAGRDIQYF.

This clone occurred a few times. The chain is built from TRBV19 and TRBJ2-7; either TRBD1 or TRBD2 may supply D (5 bases each). Germline assignment: CDR1 LNHDA and CDR2 SQIVND (reference sequence). Trimming took off 2 bases at V and 3 bases at J, with 14 bases between the two ends. This CDR3 spans 15 amino acids. Here the CDR3 DNA reads TGTGCCAGTAGTATATACCCGGGACGGATCTACGAGCAGTACTTC. Translated: CASSIYPGRIYEQYF.

This clone occurred a few times. This chain uses TRBV30 with TRBJ1-2; TRBD1 agrees at 10 bases. The CDR3 is 13 residues long. Germline V gene lookup returns CDR1 GTSNPN and CDR2 SVGIG (reference sequence). After removal of 5 bases from V and 4 bases from J, the junction contained 4 bases not matched to a gene. CDR3 region: CAWRTGGSYGYTF. The CDR3 nucleotides read TGTGCCTGGCGGACAGGGGGAAGCTATGGCTACACCTTC.

This clone was found a few times. The chain carries TRBV18 and TRBJ2-1; TRBD1 might be the D (5 bases). Germline-derived CDR1 and CDR2 are KGHSH and LQKENI. CDR3 length equals 15 residues. V gave up 3 bases and J gave up 4 bases, with 13 bases separating them. CDR3 nucleotide sequence: TGTGCCAGCTCACCCGTCCAGGGTGTTTACAATGAGCAGTTCTTC. It specifies CASSPVQGVYNEQFF.

This clone appeared a few times. Other DNA sequences of this sample code for an identical CDR3. The chain couples TRBV28 to TRBJ2-7; D perhaps matches TRBD2 (5 bases). The ends were cut back, 7 bases at V and 4 bases at J, with 8 bases in the middle. The germline gives CDR1 MDHEN, CDR2 SYDVKM. This CDR3 has 11 amino acids. The DNA for the CDR3 is TGTGCCAGCACTCGGGGATACGAGCAGTACTTC. Translating gives CASTRGYEQYF.

This clone has a handful of counts. This chain joins TRBV27 and TRBJ1-5, with TRBD1 matching 7 bases. Germline lookup yields CDR1 MNHEY and CDR2 SMNVEV (reference sequence). The ends lost 8 bases at V and 7 bases at J; junction bases unmatched: 20. The CDR3 is 17 residues long. For the CDR3, the DNA is TGTGCCAGCGGACGACGCGGGACAGTTGACTTGAGCCAGCCCCAGCATTTT. Residues: CASGRRGTVDLSQPQHF.

This clone came up a few times. The chain carries TRBV5-5 and TRBJ2-2; 7 bases are shared with TRBD2. This CDR3 has 13 amino acids. Germline V gene lookup returns CDR1 SGHKS and CDR2 YYEKEE (reference sequence). J lost 6 bases, V lost 4 bases, and 3 bases had no gene match. The CDR3 protein is CASSITSAGELFF. In DNA, the CDR3 is TGTGCCAGCAGCATCACTAGCGCCGGGGAGCTGTTTTTT.

This clone was seen only a few times. V and J are TRBV16 and TRBJ1-2, with TRBD1 as a possible D gene (6 bases). The CDR3 length is 15 residues. V was cut by 1 base and J by 4 bases, with 13 bases left in between. Germline V gene lookup returns CDR1 KGHSY and CDR2 FQNENV. CDR3 residues: CASSQLDSLFYGYTF. The CDR3 DNA sequence: TGTGCCAGCAGCCAATTGGACAGCCTCTTCTATGGCTACACCTTC.

J is TRBJ2-1 and V is TRBV7-9, with unresolved D. The CDR3 extends over 12 amino acids. From germline, CDR1 is SEHNR and CDR2 FQNEAQ (reference sequence). V lost 11 bases and J 10 bases, leaving 18 bases between the germline ends. The CDR3: CAVDPPNFEQFF. CDR3 DNA sequence: TGTGCCGTGGATCCCCCTAATTTCGAGCAGTTCTTC.

The genes are TRBV28 and TRBJ2-2; D remains unclear. The CDR3 is 15 residues long. Germline V lookup: CDR1 MDHEN, CDR2 SYDVKM. Trimming left V 3 bases short and J 0 bases short, with 8 bases between. The CDR3 reads CASSLDVANTGELFF. In DNA form, the CDR3 reads TGTGCCAGCAGTTTGGACGTCGCGAACACCGGGGAGCTGTTTTTT.

The chain employs TRBV6-5 and TRBJ2-7; 7 nucleotides align to TRBD1. With 4 bases clipped from V and 5 bases from J, the junction kept 8 bases outside the gene matches. The germline gives CDR1 MNHEY, CDR2 SVGAGI. The CDR3 is 14 residues long. CDR3 sequence (DNA): TGTGCCAGCAGTTTTCGACAGGGAAACGACGAGCAGTACTTC. Translation: CASSFRQGNDEQYF.

The chain couples TRBV2 to TRBJ2-3; 10 positions match TRBD1. V shed 5 bases, J shed 5 bases, and the junction held 7 bases outside the gene matches. CDR3 length: 15 residues. Germline CDR1 SNHLY, CDR2 FYNNEI. CDR3 residues: CASSPGQGREDTQYF. The CDR3 coding sequence is TGTGCCAGCAGTCCGGGACAGGGGAGAGAAGATACGCAGTATTTT.

V gene TRBV28 combines with J gene TRBJ2-7, with 9 bases identical to TRBD1. Germline assignment: CDR1 MDHEN and CDR2 SYDVKM. CDR3 size: 14 residues. V shed 7 bases, J shed 6 bases, and the junction held 10 bases outside the gene matches. The CDR3 loop is CASNQGQGMGEQYF. The DNA of the CDR3 is TGTGCCAGCAACCAGGGACAGGGAATGGGCGAGCAGTACTTC.

The count of this clone is one. The chain couples TRBV9 to TRBJ1-5, with D maybe TRBD1 (5 bases). This CDR3 has 15 amino acids. Germline-derived CDR1 and CDR2 are SGDLS and YYNGEE. V dropped 3 bases and J dropped 0 bases, with 10 bases sitting between them. The CDR3 here is CASSEGVYSNQPQHF. The DNA for the CDR3 is TGTGCCAGCAGCGAAGGGGTTTATAGCAATCAGCCCCAGCATTTT.

This chain connects TRBV9 to TRBJ1-6; TRBD1 is a possible D gene (5 bases). Deletions cut 0 bases from V and 8 bases from J, with 9 bases between. Germline V lookup: CDR1 SGDLS, CDR2 YYNGEE. This CDR3 has 14 residues. CDR3 coding DNA: TGTGCCAGCAGCGTAGCCAGGGAATATTCACCCCTCCACTTT. Translated: CASSVAREYSPLHF.

The chain couples TRBV15 to TRBJ1-2; possibly TRBD1 for D (6 bases). Trimming stripped 0 bases from V and 3 bases from J, with 14 bases between. CDR3 size: 16 residues. Germline-derived CDR1 and CDR2 are LNHNV and YYDKDF (reference sequence). The CDR3 sequence is CATSRDSGGYDYGYTF. The CDR3 DNA is TGTGCCACCAGCAGAGATAGTGGGGGCTACGACTATGGCTACACCTTC.

The V gene is TRBV5-6, the J gene TRBJ2-7, with D tentatively TRBD1 (5 bases). Germline values: CDR1 SGHDT, CDR2 YYEEEE. The V end was cut by 3 bases, the J end by 3 bases, with 13 bases between. The CDR3 consists of 14 residues. For the CDR3, the DNA is TGTGCCAGCAGCTCCTGGACACTGGGCTACGAGCAGTACTTC. Amino acid sequence: CASSSWTLGYEQYF.

This clone has only one observation. This chain links TRBV11-1 with TRBJ2-7; D unresolved. From germline, CDR1 is SGHAT and CDR2 FQDESV (reference sequence). The V and J ends lost 5 bases and 2 bases respectively, with 10 bases between them. The CDR3 runs to 13 residues. The CDR3 nucleotides read TGTGCCAGCAGCACGGACGGTCCCTACGAGCAGTACTTC. Translation: CASSTDGPYEQYF.